These 22 T cell receptor beta chains share one sample of origin, sequenced in a study of T cell responses to AZD1222 COVID-19 vaccine. The repertoire was sequenced with immunoSEQ multiplex PCR; TCRdb's copy has only in-frame clones and lacks some. The sample carries over 100,000 clones, 70% to 90% recorded once. The source material was peripheral blood, sampled on day 0 of AZD1222 vaccination. The receptors originated from an adult in good health.

V gene TRBV15 combines with J gene TRBJ1-4; D remains ambiguous. V dropped 0 bases and J dropped 7 bases, with 15 bases sitting between them. CDR3 length: 16 amino acids. Germline V gene lookup returns CDR1 LNHNV and CDR2 YYDKDF (reference sequence). The CDR3 region is CATSRDLGFASEKLFF. The CDR3 DNA reads as TGTGCCACCAGCAGAGATCTCGGGTTCGCGAGTGAAAAACTGTTTTTT.

This clone has just a few counts. The V gene is TRBV28, the J gene TRBJ1-6; D call uncertain. Germline V gene sequence: CDR1 MDHEN, CDR2 SYDVKM. Trimming cost V 2 bases and J 9 bases, with 5 bases left between them. CDR3 length: 12 residues. CDR3 coding DNA: TGTGCCAGCAGTTTACAGAGTTCACCCCTCCACTTT. Translation gives CASSLQSSPLHF.

The rearrangement uses TRBV23-1 and TRBJ2-3; 11 positions agree with TRBD2. TRBV23-1 is an open reading frame, and its role is uncertain. The CDR3 contains 18 residues. V trimming: 7 bases; J trimming: 2 bases; junction bases outside the gene matches: 14. The CDR3 is CASIIDRASGGFTDTQYF. In DNA form, the CDR3 reads TGCGCCAGCATTATAGACAGGGCTAGCGGGGGGTTCACAGATACGCAGTATTTT.

This rearrangement joins TRBV20-1 to TRBJ1-3; 9 positions agree with TRBD1. Germline CDR1 DFQATT, CDR2 SNEGSKA (reference sequence). This CDR3 region has 16 residues. Trimming removed 3 bases from V and 2 bases from J; junction bases left unmatched: 8. For the CDR3, the DNA is TGCAGTGCTAGTAGTCCGACAGGGGGGGCTGGAAACACCATATATTTT. It specifies CSASSPTGGAGNTIYF.

V is TRBV7-2 and J is TRBJ2-1; D tentatively reads TRBD1 or TRBD2 (5 bases each). The CDR3 is 14 residues long. V was pared by 3 bases and J by 10 bases, with 16 bases between. CDR1 is SGHTA, CDR2 FQGNSA, per germline. The CDR3 region has the DNA TGTGCCAGCAGCTTGGCCCCTGAGGGACCCGAGCAGTTCTTC. This encodes CASSLAPEGPEQFF.

The chain combines TRBV5-6 with TRBJ1-3, with 8 bases fitting TRBD1. Per the germline V gene, CDR1 is SGHDT and CDR2 is YYEEEE. The CDR3 is 14 residues long. The J segment lost 4 bases and the V segment lost 2 bases, leaving 2 bases of the junction unmatched. In DNA form, the CDR3 reads TGTGCCAGCAGCTTCAGGGGGCTCGGAAACACCATATATTTT. Residues: CASSFRGLGNTIYF.

The table lists this clone with a count of one. The J gene is TRBJ2-3, the V gene TRBV5-4, with 9 bases matching TRBD2. Germline CDR1 and CDR2: SGHNT and YYREEE (reference sequence). This CDR3 is 13 amino acids long. Trimming at V came to 7 bases and at J to 3 bases, leaving 3 bases not matched to a gene. The CDR3 DNA is TGTGCCAGCTCGGCGGGGGGGACAGATACGCAGTATTTT. It encodes CASSAGGTDTQYF. Full variable domain (missing parts from reference TRBV5-4 and TRBJ2-3): ETGVTQSPTHLIKTRGQQVTLRCSSQSGHNTVSWYQQALGQGPQFIFQYYREEENGRGNFPPRFSGLQFPNYSSELNVNALELDDSALYLCASSAGGTDTQYFGPGTRLTVL.

The chain employs TRBV5-1 and TRBJ2-7; 9 positions match TRBD1. Germline V gene sequence: CDR1 SGHRS, CDR2 YFSETQ. This CDR3 has 14 residues. After removal of 4 bases from V and 5 bases from J, the junction contained 7 bases not matched to a gene. CDR3 in DNA: TGCGCCAGCAGCCCCGGGACAGGGTTTGACGAGCAGTACTTC. It codes for CASSPGTGFDEQYF.

The rearrangement uses TRBV7-2 and TRBJ1-4, with D unresolved. Trimming cost V 4 bases and J 4 bases, with 13 bases left between them. CDR1 SGHTA and CDR2 FQGNSA come from the germline V gene. The CDR3 extends over 15 amino acids. CDR3 sequence reads: CASSSSGIHNEKLFF. The CDR3 DNA is TGTGCCAGCAGCTCCTCAGGCATTCATAATGAAAAACTGTTTTTT.

The chain carries TRBV6-2 or TRBV6-3 and TRBJ2-6; D is undetermined. This CDR3 is 13 amino acids long. V was pared by 5 bases and J by 8 bases, with 10 bases between. Germline assignment: CDR1 MNHEY and CDR2 SVGEGT. CDR3 coding DNA: TGTGCCAGCAGTCCCTGGGTGTCCAACGTCCTGACTTTC. It specifies CASSPWVSNVLTF.

This clone was recorded a few times. The genes are TRBV6-5 and TRBJ1-2; D might be TRBD1 (6 bases). The germline CDR1 and CDR2 sequences are MNHEY and SVGAGI. This CDR3 has 14 amino acids. V gave up 2 bases and J gave up 5 bases, with 12 bases separating them. The CDR3 reads CASSYMRQGYGYTF. CDR3 bases: TGTGCCAGCAGTTACATGCGGCAGGGGTATGGCTACACCTTC.

CDR3 bases: TGTGCCAGTAGTAGAGGGGACAGGGGTCGGAACACTGAAGCTTTCTTT. This translates into CASSRGDRGRNTEAFF. The chain has TRBV19 and TRBJ1-1; 10 positions agree with TRBD1. CDR1 is LNHDA, CDR2 SQIVND, per germline (reference sequence). V was pared by 4 bases and J by 1 base, with 6 bases of the junction left unmatched. The CDR3 is made up of 16 amino acids.

The sample holds a few counts of this clone. The chain employs TRBV28 and TRBJ2-5; no definite D call. The CDR3 is made up of 12 amino acids. With 3 bases removed from V and 7 bases from J, the gap between germline ends came to 9 bases. Looked up from germline, CDR1 is MDHEN and CDR2 is SYDVKM. The CDR3 coding sequence is TGTGCCAGCAGTTTCCGTATGGGGACCCAGTACTTC. This sequence encodes CASSFRMGTQYF.

The chain couples TRBV9 to TRBJ1-1; TRBD1 might be the D (5 bases). This CDR3 is built from 14 residues. The ends were cut back, 3 bases at V and 0 bases at J, with 9 bases in the middle. Germline loops: CDR1 SGDLS, CDR2 YYNGEE. The DNA of the CDR3 is TGTGCCAGCAGCGCGGGGGACTTGAACACTGAAGCTTTCTTT. This codes for CASSAGDLNTEAFF.

The chain couples TRBV7-9 to TRBJ2-7, with a tentative D call TRBD1 (6 bases). Trimming cost V 5 bases and J 5 bases, with 19 bases left between them. Germline assignment: CDR1 SEHNR and CDR2 FQNEAQ (reference sequence). The CDR3 sequence is 15 residues long. CDR3 in amino acids: CASSPMGAREDEQYF. CDR3 sequence (DNA): TGTGCCAGCAGCCCTATGGGGGCCAGAGAAGACGAGCAGTACTTC.

V and J are TRBV5-1 and TRBJ2-5, with D maybe TRBD1 (5 bases). Germline CDR1 is SGHRS and CDR2 is YFSETQ. CDR3 length equals 14 residues. The germline V and J ends were trimmed by 4 bases and 4 bases, with 14 bases remaining between them. As DNA, the CDR3 is TGCGCCAGCAGCCCCCCTTCCAGGGTAGAGACCCAGTACTTC. It is translated as CASSPPSRVETQYF. The variable domain in full, completed from reference TRBV5-1 and TRBJ2-5, reads KAGVTQTPRYLIKTRGQQVTLSCSPISGHRSVSWYQQTPGQGLQFLFEYFSETQRNKGNFPGRFSGRQFSNSRSEMNVSTLELGDSALYLCASSPPSRVETQYFGPGTRLLVL.

This chain connects TRBV7-2 to TRBJ1-5, with D hard to call. The V end was cut by 2 bases, the J end by 2 bases, with 7 bases between. CDR3 length: 14 residues. CDR1 is SGHTA, CDR2 FQGNSA, per germline. The CDR3 region is CASSLNTGNQPQHF. The CDR3 region has the DNA TGTGCCAGCAGCTTAAACACCGGCAATCAGCCCCAGCATTTT.

The CDR3 reads CASKDGYQETQYF. DNA of the CDR3: TGTGCCAGCAAGGACGGGTACCAAGAGACCCAGTACTTC. The chain recombines TRBV2 with TRBJ2-5; D ambiguous. V dropped 7 bases and J dropped 0 bases, with 9 bases sitting between them. Germline CDR1 is SNHLY and CDR2 is FYNNEI. This CDR3 has 13 amino acids.

This chain connects TRBV5-6 to TRBJ1-6; D remains ambiguous. CDR1 is SGHDT, CDR2 YYEEEE, per germline. The CDR3 spans 14 residues. V lost 1 base, J lost 7 bases, and 9 bases lay in between. CDR3 amino acids: CASSLWRTNSPLHF. The CDR3 bases are TGTGCCAGCAGCTTGTGGAGGACCAATTCACCCCTCCACTTT.

This chain uses TRBV3-1 (or the pseudogene TRBV3-2) with TRBJ2-4; D remains ambiguous. This CDR3 spans 13 amino acids. Germline V gene lookup returns CDR1 LGHDT and CDR2 YNNKEL (reference sequence). The V gene lost 5 bases and the J gene lost 5 bases, with 10 bases spanning the gap. CDR3 bases: TGTGCCAGCAGCACTGCTTGGGAAAACATTCAGTACTTC. Protein sequence: CASSTAWENIQYF.

The chain is built from TRBV7-2 and TRBJ1-3; TRBD1 matches 7 bases. The V segment lost 5 bases and the J segment 4 bases; nucleotides outside the gene matches: 5. Looked up from germline, CDR1 is SGHTA and CDR2 is FQGNSA. CDR3 length equals 14 residues. CDR3 nucleotides: TGTGCCAGCAGCCTAAGGGGGCCCGGAAACACCATATATTTT. As protein: CASSLRGPGNTIYF.

CDR3 coding DNA: TGTGCCAGCAGCTTAGTCGCCGGGCAGGGACAAGAGACCCAGTACTTC. Protein: CASSLVAGQGQETQYF. The V call is TRBV7-9, the J call TRBJ2-5, with D possibly TRBD1 on 5 matching bases. CDR1 and CDR2 from the germline V gene are SEHNR and FQNEAQ (reference sequence). V was shortened by 1 base and J by 2 bases, with 14 bases between the two germline ends. The CDR3 covers 16 residues. The full variable domain, its missing parts supplied by reference TRBV7-9 and TRBJ2-5, is DTGVSQNPRHKITKRGQNVTFRCDPISEHNRLYWYRQTLGQGPEFLTYFQNEAQLEKSRLLSDRFSAERPKGSFSTLEIQRTEQGDSAMYLCASSLVAGQGQETQYFGPGTRLLVL.